This T cell receptor beta chain was retrieved from a study of T cell changes during pregnancy in multiple sclerosis. Profiled with immunoSEQ multiplex PCR; TCRdb holds only in-frame clones, not every one. Of 60,000 to 70,000 clones in the sample, around 92% were seen once. The length of the CDR3 is 16 residues. Trimming pared 2 bases from V and 4 bases from J, leaving 14 bases between. In germline, CDR1 is MRHNA, CDR2 SNTAGT. The TCR comes from a female donor in good health, enrolled as a control in a pregnancy study. This chain connects TRBV6-4 to TRBJ2-2, with D tentatively TRBD2 (5 bases). The sample was peripheral blood, taken in the second trimester of pregnancy. CDR3 residues: CASSDHGSVGTGELFF. The CDR3 DNA is TGTGCCAGCAGTGACCATGGGAGCGTTGGCACCGGGGAGCTGTTTTTT.